Described below is a single T cell receptor beta chain sequence and its context. Measured with immunoSEQ multiplex PCR; TCRdb has only the in-frame clones, and not every one. This sample has fewer than 200,000 clones, with about 86% found just once. The entry originates in a study of blood T cell repertoires in COVID-19. Across the study: The study drew acute and convalescent COVID-19 samples from the United States, Italy and Spain.

Participants had their cohort set by participant-reported clinical history. This receptor was identified in a woman in her thirties or forties in a cohort exposed to, infected with or recovered from COVID-19 (not recorded which). The sample comprised PBMCs or T cells enriched from blood (not recorded which).

The CDR3 protein is CASRFNPAGNTEAFF. The CDR3 bases are TGTGCCAGCAGATTTAACCCCGCAGGGAACACTGAAGCTTTCTTT. This chain joins TRBV2 and TRBJ1-1, with D unclear. The V end was cut by 6 bases, the J end by 1 base, with 15 bases between. Germline V gives CDR1 SNHLY, CDR2 FYNNEI. The CDR3 loop spans 15 amino acids.